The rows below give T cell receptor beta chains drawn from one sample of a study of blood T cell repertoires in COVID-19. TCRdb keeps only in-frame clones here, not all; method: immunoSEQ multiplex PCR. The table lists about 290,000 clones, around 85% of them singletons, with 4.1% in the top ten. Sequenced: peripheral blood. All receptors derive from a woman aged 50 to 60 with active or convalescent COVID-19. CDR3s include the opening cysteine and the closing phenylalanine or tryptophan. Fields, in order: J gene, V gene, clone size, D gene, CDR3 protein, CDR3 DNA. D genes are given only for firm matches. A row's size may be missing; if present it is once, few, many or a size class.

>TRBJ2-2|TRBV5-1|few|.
CASSAYRAAGELFF
TGCGCCAGCAGCGCATACAGGGCGGCCGGGGAGCTGTTTTTT
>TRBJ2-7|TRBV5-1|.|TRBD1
CASSPDRGEGSYEQYF
TGCGCCAGCAGCCCGGACAGGGGAGAAGGCTCCTACGAGCAGTACTTC
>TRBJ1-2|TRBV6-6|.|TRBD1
CASSNTGGGYGYTF
TGTGCCAGCAGTAACACAGGGGGCGGGTATGGCTACACCTTC
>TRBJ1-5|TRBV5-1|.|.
CASSLSGGRDQPQHF
TGCGCCAGCAGCTTGTCGGGGGGGCGCGATCAGCCCCAGCATTTT
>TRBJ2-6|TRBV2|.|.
CASKGGSSGANVLTF
TGTGCCAGCAAGGGAGGCAGCTCTGGGGCCAACGTCCTGACTTTC
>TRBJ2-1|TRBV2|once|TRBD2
CASSEASGSDNEQFF
TGTGCCAGCAGTGAGGCTAGCGGGAGTGACAATGAGCAGTTCTTC
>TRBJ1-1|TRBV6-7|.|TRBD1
CASTQGQGRATEAFF
TGTGCCAGCACGCAAGGACAGGGTCGGGCCACTGAAGCTTTCTTT
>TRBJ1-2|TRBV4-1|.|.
CASSQPGQYYGYTF
TGCGCCAGCAGCCAACCAGGACAGTACTATGGCTACACCTTC
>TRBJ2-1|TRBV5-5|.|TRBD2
CASSLSSGRAYEQFF
TGTGCCAGCAGCTTGAGTAGCGGGAGGGCCTATGAGCAGTTCTTC
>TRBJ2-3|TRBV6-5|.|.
CASSYSPSLNTQYF
TGTGCCAGCAGTTACTCCCCTAGTTTAAATACGCAGTATTTT
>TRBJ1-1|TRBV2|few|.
CASSGGRSTEAFF
TGTGCCAGCAGTGGGGGGCGCAGCACTGAAGCTTTCTTT
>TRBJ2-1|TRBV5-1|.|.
CASSWTWGDEQFF
TGCGCCAGCAGCTGGACGTGGGGGGATGAGCAGTTCTTC